This T cell receptor beta chain was observed in a study of cytomegalovirus exposure and HLA in healthy donors. Across the whole study: The early release's HLA-typed donors yielded some 85 million unique TCRs.

Study conclusions and caveats: As was reported, the HLA-A and HLA-B alleles of most subjects were accurately predicted from TCR beta sequences.

PCR involved 60 Vbeta and 13 Jbeta primers. Using immunoSEQ multiplex PCR, the repertoire was profiled, and TCRdb retains in-frame clones only, with some absent. The repertoire includes 95,000 to 120,000 clones, roughly 80% of them detected once, and 5.4% sits in the top ten. Points on this clone: What it recognizes is unknown.

The CDR3 runs to 15 residues. Germline-derived CDR1 and CDR2 are ENHRY and SYGVKD. Trimming pared 4 bases from V and 5 bases from J, leaving 17 bases between. The TCR comes from a woman in her twenties or thirties in good health and CMV-seropositive. The rearrangement joins TRBV10-3 to TRBJ2-5, with D maybe TRBD2 (6 bases). Sequencing was performed on PBMCs. The CDR3 region has the DNA TGTGCCATCAGTGTTCGAAGGGCTAGCGAGGAGACCCAGTACTTC. Translation: CAISVRRASEETQYF.